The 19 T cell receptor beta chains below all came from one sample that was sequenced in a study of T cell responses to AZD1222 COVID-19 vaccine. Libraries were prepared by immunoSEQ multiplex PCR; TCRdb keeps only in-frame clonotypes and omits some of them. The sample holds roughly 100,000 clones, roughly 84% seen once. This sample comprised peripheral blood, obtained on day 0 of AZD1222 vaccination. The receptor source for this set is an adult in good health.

The CDR3 nucleotides read TGTGCCAGCAGCGTGGGACAGGGGGGCGAGCAGTACTTC. Translated, it gives CASSVGQGGEQYF. This chain joins TRBV7-7 and TRBJ2-7; 11 bases fit TRBD1. This CDR3 contains 13 residues. The trim removed 5 bases at V and 6 bases at J, leaving 3 bases unmatched. The germline V gene encodes CDR1 SSHAT and CDR2 FNYEAQ (reference sequence).

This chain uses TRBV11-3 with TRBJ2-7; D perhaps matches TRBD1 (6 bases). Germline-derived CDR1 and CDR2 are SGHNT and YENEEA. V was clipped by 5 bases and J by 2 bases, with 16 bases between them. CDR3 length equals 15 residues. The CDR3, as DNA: TGTGCCAGCAGCCGGACAGAAAACCCTACCTACGAGCAGTACTTC. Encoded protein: CASSRTENPTYEQYF.

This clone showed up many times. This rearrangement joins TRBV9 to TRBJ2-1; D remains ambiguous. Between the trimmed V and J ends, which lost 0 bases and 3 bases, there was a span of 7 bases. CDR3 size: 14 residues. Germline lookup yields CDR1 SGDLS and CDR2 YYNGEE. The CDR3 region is CASSVAMGYNEQFF. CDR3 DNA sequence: TGTGCCAGCAGCGTAGCTATGGGCTACAATGAGCAGTTCTTC.

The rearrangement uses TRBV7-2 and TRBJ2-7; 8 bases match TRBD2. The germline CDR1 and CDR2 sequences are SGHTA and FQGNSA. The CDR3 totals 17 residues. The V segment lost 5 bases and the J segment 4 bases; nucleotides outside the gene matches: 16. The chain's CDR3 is CASSPAGGLPDHYEQYF. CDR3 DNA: TGTGCCAGCAGCCCTGCGGGGGGACTTCCAGACCATTACGAGCAGTACTTC.

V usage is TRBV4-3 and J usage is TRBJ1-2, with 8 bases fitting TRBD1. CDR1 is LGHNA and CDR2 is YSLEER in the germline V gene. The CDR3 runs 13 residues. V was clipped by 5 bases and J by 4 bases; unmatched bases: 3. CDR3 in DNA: TGCGCCAGCAGCGAGACAGGGGTCTATGGCTACACCTTC. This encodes CASSETGVYGYTF.

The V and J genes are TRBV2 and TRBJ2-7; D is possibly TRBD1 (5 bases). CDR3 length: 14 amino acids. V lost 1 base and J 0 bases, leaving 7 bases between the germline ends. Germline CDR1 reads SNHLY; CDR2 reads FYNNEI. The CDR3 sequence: CASSEDRSSYEQYF. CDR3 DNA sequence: TGTGCCAGCAGTGAAGACAGGTCCTCCTACGAGCAGTACTTC.

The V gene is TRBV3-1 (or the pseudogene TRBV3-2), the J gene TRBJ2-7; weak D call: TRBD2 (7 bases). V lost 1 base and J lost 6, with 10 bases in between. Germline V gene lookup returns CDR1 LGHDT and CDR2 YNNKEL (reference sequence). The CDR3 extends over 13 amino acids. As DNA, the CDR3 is TGTGCCAGCAGCCAAGTAAGGGGGGGCGAGCAGTACTTC. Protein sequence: CASSQVRGGEQYF.

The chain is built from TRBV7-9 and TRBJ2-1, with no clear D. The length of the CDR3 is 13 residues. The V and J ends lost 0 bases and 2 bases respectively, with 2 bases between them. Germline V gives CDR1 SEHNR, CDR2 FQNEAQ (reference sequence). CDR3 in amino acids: CASSLATYNEQFF. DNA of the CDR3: TGTGCCAGCAGCTTAGCTACCTACAATGAGCAGTTCTTC.

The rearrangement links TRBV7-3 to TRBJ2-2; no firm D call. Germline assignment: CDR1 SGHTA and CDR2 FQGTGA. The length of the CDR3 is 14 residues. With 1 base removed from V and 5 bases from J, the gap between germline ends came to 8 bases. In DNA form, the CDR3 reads TGTGCCAGCAGCTTAAAGTTTGGAACCGGGGAGCTGTTTTTT. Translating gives CASSLKFGTGELFF. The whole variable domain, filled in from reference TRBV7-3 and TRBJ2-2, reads GAGVSQTPSNKVTEKGKYVELRCDPISGHTALYWYRQSLGQGPEFLIYFQGTGAADDSGLPNDRFFAVRPEGSVSTLKIQRTERGDSAVYLCASSLKFGTGELFFGEGSRLTVL.

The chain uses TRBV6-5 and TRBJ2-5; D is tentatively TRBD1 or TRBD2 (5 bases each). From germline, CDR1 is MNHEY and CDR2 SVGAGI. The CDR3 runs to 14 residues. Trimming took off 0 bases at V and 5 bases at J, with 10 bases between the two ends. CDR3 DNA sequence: TGTGCCAGCAGTTACTCCCAGGGACGGGAGACCCAGTACTTC. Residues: CASSYSQGRETQYF.

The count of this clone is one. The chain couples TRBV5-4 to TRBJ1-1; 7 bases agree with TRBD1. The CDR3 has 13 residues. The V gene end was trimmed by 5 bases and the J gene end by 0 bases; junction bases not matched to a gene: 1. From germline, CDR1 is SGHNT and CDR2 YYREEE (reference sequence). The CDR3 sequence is CASRGQMNTEAFF. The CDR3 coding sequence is TGTGCCAGCAGGGGACAGATGAACACTGAAGCTTTCTTT.

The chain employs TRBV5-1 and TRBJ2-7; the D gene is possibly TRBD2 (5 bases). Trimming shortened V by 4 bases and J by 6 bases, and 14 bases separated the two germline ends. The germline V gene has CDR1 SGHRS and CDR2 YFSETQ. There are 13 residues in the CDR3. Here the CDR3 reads CASSSNTGFEQYF. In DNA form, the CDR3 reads TGCGCCAGCAGCAGTAATACGGGGTTCGAGCAGTACTTC.

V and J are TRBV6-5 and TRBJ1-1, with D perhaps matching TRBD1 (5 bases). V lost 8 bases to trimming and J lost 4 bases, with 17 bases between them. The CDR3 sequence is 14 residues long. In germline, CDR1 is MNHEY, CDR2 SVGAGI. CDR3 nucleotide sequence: TGTGCCAGCTTTTATAGGGGAGTTGGCACTGAAGCTTTCTTT. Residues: CASFYRGVGTEAFF.

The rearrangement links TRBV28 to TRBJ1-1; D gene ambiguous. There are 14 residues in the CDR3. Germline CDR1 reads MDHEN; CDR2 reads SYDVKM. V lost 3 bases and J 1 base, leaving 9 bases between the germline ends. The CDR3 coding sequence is TGTGCCAGCAGTTTGACTACGGCGAACACTGAAGCTTTCTTT. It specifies CASSLTTANTEAFF.

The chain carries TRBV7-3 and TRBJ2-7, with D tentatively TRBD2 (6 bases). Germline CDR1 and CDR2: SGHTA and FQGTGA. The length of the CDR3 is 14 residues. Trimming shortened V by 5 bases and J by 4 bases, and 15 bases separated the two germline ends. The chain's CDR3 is CASSRGTPPYEQYF. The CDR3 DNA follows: TGTGCCAGCAGCCGCGGGACCCCTCCTTACGAGCAGTACTTC. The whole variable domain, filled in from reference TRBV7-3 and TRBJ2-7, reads GAGVSQTPSNKVTEKGKYVELRCDPISGHTALYWYRQSLGQGPEFLIYFQGTGAADDSGLPNDRFFAVRPEGSVSTLKIQRTERGDSAVYLCASSRGTPPYEQYFGPGTRLTVT.

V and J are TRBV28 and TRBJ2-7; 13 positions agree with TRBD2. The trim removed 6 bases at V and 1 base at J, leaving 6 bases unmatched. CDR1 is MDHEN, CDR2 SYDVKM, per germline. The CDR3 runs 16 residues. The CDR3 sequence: CASRRTSGSGSYEQYF. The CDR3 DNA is TGTGCCAGCAGACGGACTAGCGGGAGCGGTTCCTACGAGCAGTACTTC.

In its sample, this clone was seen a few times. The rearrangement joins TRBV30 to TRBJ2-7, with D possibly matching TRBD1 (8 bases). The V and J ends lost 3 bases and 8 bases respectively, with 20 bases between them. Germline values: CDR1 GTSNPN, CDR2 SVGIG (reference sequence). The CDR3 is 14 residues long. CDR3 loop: CAWRGGTGALKQYF. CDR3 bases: TGTGCCTGGAGGGGGGGGACAGGCGCCCTGAAGCAGTACTTC.

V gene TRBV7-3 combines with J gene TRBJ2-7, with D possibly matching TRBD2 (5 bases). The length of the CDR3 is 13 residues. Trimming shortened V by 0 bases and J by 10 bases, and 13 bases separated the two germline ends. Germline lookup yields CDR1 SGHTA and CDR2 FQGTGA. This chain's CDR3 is CASSLTSAEVQYF. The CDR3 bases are TGTGCCAGCAGCTTAACCAGCGCGGAGGTTCAGTACTTC.

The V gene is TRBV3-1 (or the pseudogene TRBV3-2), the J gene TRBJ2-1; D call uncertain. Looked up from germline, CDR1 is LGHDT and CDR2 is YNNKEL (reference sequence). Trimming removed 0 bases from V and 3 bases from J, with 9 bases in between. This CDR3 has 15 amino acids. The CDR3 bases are TGTGCCAGCAGCCAAGAAACAGTTATCTACAATGAGCAGTTCTTC. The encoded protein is CASSQETVIYNEQFF.